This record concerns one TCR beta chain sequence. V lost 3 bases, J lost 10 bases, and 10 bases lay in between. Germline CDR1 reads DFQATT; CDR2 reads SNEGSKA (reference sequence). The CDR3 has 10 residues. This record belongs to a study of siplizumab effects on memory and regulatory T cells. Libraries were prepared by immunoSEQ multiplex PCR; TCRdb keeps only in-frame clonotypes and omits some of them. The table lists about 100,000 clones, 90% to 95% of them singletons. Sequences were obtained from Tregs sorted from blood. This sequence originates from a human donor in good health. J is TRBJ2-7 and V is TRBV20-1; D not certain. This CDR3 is CSASAVYQYF. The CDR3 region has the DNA TGCAGTGCTAGCGCTGTGTATCAGTACTTC.